This T cell receptor (beta chain) was recorded in a study of T cells in Graves' hyperthyroidism and ophthalmopathy. Overall study results and limits: With a median lead of 6.5 months before onset, the model predicted ophthalmopathy. Most clonotypes expanded in the thyroid (above 0.001) were also present in blood.

Patients affected by ophthalmopathy presented a Clinical Activity Score of at least 3, a NOSPECS grade of at least 4, and disease duration below 3 months. Amplification of TCR beta CDR3 regions used RNA as the template. During a first-round RT-PCR of the TCR CDR3, the HTBI primer set was used. TCRdb redid the calling of the multiplex PCR reads with MiXCR, one entry per CDR3 protein. The sample shows some 300,000 distinct CDR3 sequences, about 19% of them seen only once. The CDR3 runs 14 residues. The J segment lost 9 bases and the V segment lost 3 bases, leaving 8 bases of the junction unmatched. Germline-derived CDR1 and CDR2 are MDHEN and SYDVKM. Remarks on this clonotype: Its antigen is undetermined.

The origin of this receptor is a man aged 50-59 years with Graves' ophthalmopathy. Sequencing was carried out using blood. This chain connects TRBV28 to TRBJ1-5, with 7 bases that match TRBD1. CDR3 region: CASSLTGWERPQHF. Written as DNA, the CDR3 is TGTGCCAGCAGTTTGACAGGGTGGGAGAGGCCCCAGCATTTT.